Listed below are T cell receptor beta chains from one sample, sequenced in a study of response to subunit inactivated influenza vaccine. One entry per CDR3 protein, called by TCRdb with MiXCR from the RT-PCR reads. The sample has just over 300,000 distinct CDR3 sequences, approximately 21% seen once. Material: PBMCs from blood, obtained about 19 months after vaccination. The receptors were gathered from a man aged 50-75 years who received an inactivated influenza vaccine. CDR3s include the opening cysteine and the closing phenylalanine or tryptophan. Each record gives: D gene, V gene, J gene, clone size, CDR3 DNA, CDR3 protein. The D gene is left open where the match is weak. Rows may omit the clone size; those that give it use once, few, many or a size class.

NA	TRBV6-1	TRBJ1-3	NA	TGTGCCAGCGGCAGTTCATACTCTGGAAACACCATATATTTT	CASGSSYSGNTIYF
NA	TRBV11-2	TRBJ2-1	NA	TGTGCCAGCAGCGCGGCGGCGCGATCGGATGAGCAGTTCTTC	CASSAAARSDEQFF
NA	TRBV5-1	TRBJ1-1	many	TGCGCCAGCAGCTTGGCCGGACGGCTACCCCCCATGAACACTGAAGCTTTCTTT	CASSLAGRLPPMNTEAFF
NA	TRBV28	TRBJ2-1	few	TGTGCCAGCAGTTTAAAGTACAATGAGCAGTTCTTC	CASSLKYNEQFF
NA	TRBV7-2	TRBJ1-1	many	TGTGCCAGCAGCCTTCACAGGGTGAACACTGAAGCTTTCTTT	CASSLHRVNTEAFF
TRBD1	TRBV15	TRBJ1-1	NA	TGTGCCACCAGAGGGACAGGTCCCACTGAAGCTTTCTTT	CATRGTGPTEAFF
NA	TRBV4-3	TRBJ1-2	NA	TGCGCCAGCAGCCAAGATTTCGGACAGCGCTATGGCTACACCTTC	CASSQDFGQRYGYTF
NA	TRBV7-6	TRBJ1-2	NA	TGTGCCAGCAGCTTAGCGATGGGGGCAGGGCTTTCAGCTAACTATGGCTACACCTTC	CASSLAMGAGLSANYGYTF
NA	TRBV6-1	TRBJ1-2	NA	TGTGCCAGCAGTGAAGGGGCAGATACTAACTATGGCTACACCTTC	CASSEGADTNYGYTF
NA	TRBV12-3/TRBV12-4	TRBJ1-4	few	TGTGCCAGCAGTGAGTTGGAGGGGACTAATGAAAAACTGTTTTTT	CASSELEGTNEKLFF
TRBD1	TRBV27	TRBJ1-1	many	TGTGCCAGCAGTTCAATTCTACCGGGACAGGGAAACACTGAAGCTTTCTTT	CASSSILPGQGNTEAFF
NA	TRBV21-1	TRBJ1-6	NA	TGTGCCAGCAGGTCAACTGGGGCACTGCCGAGCTCCTATAATTCACCCCTCCACTTT	CASRSTGALPSSYNSPLHF
TRBD1	TRBV3-1	TRBJ2-2	NA	TGTGCCAGCAGCCATGGGACAGGGAGGACCCGGGAGCTGTTTTTT	CASSHGTGRTRELFF
NA	TRBV2	TRBJ1-2	NA	TGTGCCAGCAGTGCATGGGGCCGGGATGGCTACACCTTC	CASSAWGRDGYTF
NA	TRBV7-6	TRBJ2-6	few	TGTGCCAGCAGCGATAGTAGACGACTCTCTGGGGCCAACGTCCTGACTTTC	CASSDSRRLSGANVLTF
TRBD1	TRBV5-1	TRBJ1-2	many	TGCGCCAGCAGCTTGGAAGCAGGGGGGAACTATGGCTACACCTTC	CASSLEAGGNYGYTF
NA	TRBV28	TRBJ2-7	NA	TGTGCCAGCAGCCATGGGGGACCTATCGAGCAGTACTTC	CASSHGGPIEQYF
NA	TRBV5-1	TRBJ2-1	NA	TGCGCCAGCAGCCACACGTACAATGAGCAGTTCTTC	CASSHTYNEQFF
NA	TRBV29-1	TRBJ1-6	NA	TGCAGCGAAGGGCCCGCCGATAGTGTACCCCTCCACTTT	CSEGPADSVPLHF
NA	TRBV7-2	TRBJ2-7	NA	TGTGCCAGCAGCTTTCGGTCGGGACGGCCGACCTACGAGCAGTACTTC	CASSFRSGRPTYEQYF
TRBD1	TRBV20-1	TRBJ2-1	few	TGCAGTGCTTCCGGGGACAGCAACAATGAGCAGTTCTTC	CSASGDSNNEQFF
NA	TRBV3-1	TRBJ2-1	few	TGTGCCAGCAGCCAAGATTGGTCTTACAATGAGCAGTTCTTC	CASSQDWSYNEQFF
NA	TRBV2	TRBJ1-1	few	TGTGCCAGCAGACTTTCGGTCCAGAACACTGAAGCTTTCTTT	CASRLSVQNTEAFF
NA	TRBV6-2/TRBV6-3	TRBJ1-1	few	TGTGCCAGCAGTGACACCAGGAACACTGAAGCTTTCTTT	CASSDTRNTEAFF
NA	TRBV4-2	TRBJ1-3	few	TGTGCCAGCAGCCCCTGGACAGAGGGTTCTGGAAACACCATATATTTT	CASSPWTEGSGNTIYF
NA	TRBV20-1	TRBJ2-1	NA	TGCAGTGCTAGACCCCCCTGGGCGGCCAACAATGAGCAGTTCTTC	CSARPPWAANNEQFF
NA	TRBV12-3/TRBV12-4	TRBJ2-7	many	TGTGCCAGCAGTTTGAGGGATGGATACGAGCAGTACTTC	CASSLRDGYEQYF
TRBD1	TRBV12-3/TRBV12-4	TRBJ1-3	NA	TGTGCCAGCAGTAAGGGACAGAGCTCTGGAAACACCATATATTTT	CASSKGQSSGNTIYF
NA	TRBV27	TRBJ1-1	few	TGTGCCAGCAGAAATGCATGGGGCGGGAACACTGAAGCTTTCTTT	CASRNAWGGNTEAFF
TRBD1	TRBV5-5	TRBJ2-7	once	TGTGCCAGCGCCCAGGGGGCTTACGAGCAGTACTTC	CASAQGAYEQYF
NA	TRBV7-9	TRBJ1-4	many	TGTGCCAGCAGCTTAATGGGTGAAAAACTGTTTTTT	CASSLMGEKLFF
NA	TRBV9	TRBJ1-1	many	TGTGCCAGCAGTAACACCAACACTGAAGCTTTCTTT	CASSNTNTEAFF
TRBD1	TRBV12-3/TRBV12-4	TRBJ2-7	NA	TGTGCCAGCAGTCACACTGGGACAGGGCGCGCCCACGAGCAGTACTTC	CASSHTGTGRAHEQYF
NA	TRBV20-1	TRBJ1-2	few	TGCAGTGCTAGGGGGGCGCTTGGCTACACCTTC	CSARGALGYTF
TRBD1	TRBV5-6	TRBJ1-5	NA	TGTGCCAGCAGCTTAGGGGGCCCCTTCGGGAATCAGCCCCAGCATTTT	CASSLGGPFGNQPQHF
NA	TRBV4-2	TRBJ1-6	many	TGTGCCAGCAGCCAAGATCTCCCAGGGATAAGGAATTCACCCCTCCACTTT	CASSQDLPGIRNSPLHF
NA	TRBV5-1	TRBJ1-1	NA	TGCGCCAGCAGCATTACAGGGATGAACACTGAAGCTTTCTTT	CASSITGMNTEAFF
NA	TRBV9	TRBJ2-5	NA	TGTGCCAGCAGCGGACAGGGAAGGGACTCGGAGACCCAGTACTTC	CASSGQGRDSETQYF
NA	TRBV4-2	TRBJ2-1	NA	TGTGCCAGCAGCCAAGAACGCAGCGATTACAATGAGCAGTTCTTC	CASSQERSDYNEQFF
TRBD2	TRBV6-1	TRBJ2-4	NA	TGTGCCAGCAGTCCGACTAGCGGGAGGATGAACATTCAGTACTTC	CASSPTSGRMNIQYF
NA	TRBV4-3	TRBJ1-5	NA	TGCGCCAGCAGCCAAGAATATGGGGACGGATATCAGCCCCAGCATTTT	CASSQEYGDGYQPQHF
NA	TRBV7-2	TRBJ1-3	NA	TGTGCCAGCAGCACGACCGGGAGCTCTGGAAACACCATATATTTT	CASSTTGSSGNTIYF
NA	TRBV6-5	TRBJ1-6	many	TGTGCCAGCAGTTACGCGAGTGATAATTCACCCCTCCACTTT	CASSYASDNSPLHF
NA	TRBV6-2/TRBV6-3	TRBJ1-1	NA	TGTGCCAGCAGTTATTGGAGCAAGAACACTGAAGCTTTCTTT	CASSYWSKNTEAFF
TRBD1	TRBV20-1	TRBJ1-5	many	TGCAGTGCTAGACCCGGGACAGGGGGCCGCAATCAGCCCCAGCATTTT	CSARPGTGGRNQPQHF
TRBD1	TRBV6-1	TRBJ2-5	few	TGTGCCAGCAGTACAGGGGGGATTTACCAAGAGACCCAGTACTTC	CASSTGGIYQETQYF
TRBD1	TRBV24-1	TRBJ1-2	few	TGTGCCACCAGCCGGACAGGGGTTTCCTATGGCTACACCTTC	CATSRTGVSYGYTF
NA	TRBV27	TRBJ2-3	NA	TGTGCCAGCAGTTTATCACCCGGGAGCGGCACAGATACGCAGTATTTT	CASSLSPGSGTDTQYF
NA	TRBV25-1	TRBJ2-3	few	TGTGCCAGCAGGGTCGGTGGGTGGACGGGAGGACAGACAGATACGCAGTATTTT	CASRVGGWTGGQTDTQYF
NA	TRBV4-3	TRBJ1-3	many	TGCGCCAGCAGCCGGACGGGCTCTGGAAACACCATATATTTT	CASSRTGSGNTIYF
NA	TRBV7-2	TRBJ1-1	many	TGTGCCAGCAGCTATACCACCGGGTCCAACACTGAAGCTTTCTTT	CASSYTTGSNTEAFF
NA	TRBV2	TRBJ2-4	few	TGTGCCAGCAGTCGAGACAATGGAAGAGACATTCAGTACTTC	CASSRDNGRDIQYF
NA	TRBV7-8	TRBJ1-3	NA	TGTGCCAGCAGCTTAGTGAACTCTGGAAACACCATATATTTT	CASSLVNSGNTIYF
TRBD1	TRBV19	TRBJ1-4	NA	TGTGCCAGTAGTCTCTGGACAGGGGGCGGTGAAAAACTGTTTTTT	CASSLWTGGGEKLFF
NA	TRBV3-1	TRBJ2-3	NA	TGTGCCAGCAGCCAAGGGGGAACAGATGCGCAGTATTTT	CASSQGGTDAQYF
NA	TRBV7-9	TRBJ2-3	NA	TGTGCCAGCAGCTTAGCGGGGATTTCAGATACGCAGTATTTT	CASSLAGISDTQYF